The present T cell receptor beta chain was sequenced within a study of control samples from healthy donors and cancer patients. After removal of 6 bases from V and 3 bases from J, the junction contained 3 bases not matched to a gene. Germline assignment: CDR1 MNHEY and CDR2 SVGAGI. The CDR3 consists of 15 residues. The data were produced by immunoSEQ multiplex PCR, yet TCRdb's version contains in-frame clones alone and is incomplete. The sample includes about 150,000 clones, about nine tenths seen only once; the top ten take around 4.7%. The TCR comes from a young man in good health. This sequence joins TRBV6-5 and TRBJ2-1; 12 bases are shared with TRBD2. The source material was blood. The CDR3 DNA reads as TGTGCCAGCAGAACACTAGCGGGGGGCTACAATGAGCAGTTCTTC. It yields the protein CASRTLAGGYNEQFF.